Sequencing of this T cell receptor beta chain was carried out in a study of T cells expressing NK-cell markers. Study overall: The authors sequenced eight donors, of whom seven were HCMV-seropositive and one was seronegative.

Concerning this clonotype itself: No antigen is known for it.

The CDR3 has 15 residues. Germline values: CDR1 SGHRS, CDR2 YFSETQ. TCRdb reprocessed the 5' RACE reads, with one entry per CDR3 protein and no DNA. Its clone listing holds over 200,000 distinct CDR3 sequences. Study conclusions and caveats: Several donors' CD3+CD56-NKG2C+ cells were dominated by the same clonotypes.

This rearrangement joins TRBV5-1 to TRBJ2-7; TCRdb selects TRBD1, and the lack of DNA leaves this call unchecked. The sequenced material came from blood T cells: a sorted CD56 or NKG2C T cell subset, CD4+ or CD8+ T cells, or bulk PBMC T cells (not recorded which). This TCR derives from a man in his late teens or twenties in good health. Here the CDR3 reads CASSLARTALSEQYF.